This T cell receptor (beta chain) was captured in a study of beta chain features in type 1 diabetes. Points from the study as a whole: Moderate yet significant TCRB CDR3 shortening was seen in Type 1 diabetes patients in all four CD4+ subsets.

The V gene's germline CDR1 is ENHRY and CDR2 SYGVKD. The length of the CDR3 is 16 residues. V was shortened by 3 bases and J by 0 bases, with 11 bases between the two germline ends. Remarks on this clone: The antigen is undetermined.

The isolated RNA, all of it, was reverse transcribed, so expressed TCRB transcripts were what got sequenced. Profiled with immunoSEQ multiplex PCR; TCRdb holds only in-frame clones, not every one. The sample lists about 650,000 clones, roughly an eighth occurring once. Cell sorting via CD45RO/CCR7/CD25/CD127/CD95/CD27 was performed to obtain CD4+ naive, central memory, regulatory and stem cell-like memory cells. Sort purity for all populations was recorded as exceeding 98%. V and J are TRBV10-3 and TRBJ1-4; D may be TRBD1 (6 bases). The sequence was obtained from a man under 40 with type 1 diabetes. Sequencing was carried out using naive CD4+ T cells from blood. CDR3 DNA: TGTGCCATCAGTGATGGACAGCTTGCAACTAATGAAAAACTGTTTTTT. This codes for CAISDGQLATNEKLFF.